In its sample, the clone carrying this T cell receptor (beta chain) was seen a few times. Its specificity is not known. Tregs were sorted as CD4+CD25+CD127-/low cells. Semi-nested PCR with Nested Universal Primer A followed constant-region reverse priming of full-length variable regions. Via MiXCR, TCRdb re-called the 5' RACE reads, giving one row per CDR3 protein. This sample carries tens of thousands of distinct CDR3 sequences, roughly 28% of them seen once, and the ten largest clones take approximately 2.2%. The germline gives CDR1 SGHAT, CDR2 FQNNGV. Trimming shortened V by 5 bases and J by 6 bases, and 18 bases separated the two germline ends. The CDR3 length is 15 residues. Regarding the study as a whole: Greatest tumor Treg TCR overlap was with tumor naive CD4+ cells. In terms of TCR gene usage, tumor memory CD4+ T cells clustered together with blood and lymph node memory CD4+ cells, as well as with lymph node naive CD4+ cells.

This receptor was identified in a female donor with breast cancer. The sample taken for sequencing was tumor-infiltrating Tregs sorted from the breast tumor. The rearrangement uses TRBV11-2 and TRBJ2-3, with D possibly TRBD1 on 6 matching bases. The chain's CDR3 is CASSLVGGGRDTQYF. CDR3 bases: TGTGCCAGCAGCCTTGTAGGGGGTGGCCGGGATACGCAGTATTTT.